The T cell receptor beta chain under discussion was sequenced for a study of blood T cell repertoires in COVID-19. Turning to the study itself: Acute-phase and convalescent COVID-19 samples originated in the United States, Italy and Spain. The analysed material was cDNA or gDNA that came from T cells, B-cell-depleted T cells, or PBMCs.

In the authors' methods: Amplified reference gene primers provided the basis for estimating nucleated cell counts. Sequenced by immunoSEQ multiplex PCR; TCRdb stores in-frame clones only, minus some. The D gene and trimming were derived from the DNA, and the V and J assignments and clone size from that table. The table shows approximately 240,000 clones, with under 85% occurring only once. The CDR3 spans 15 residues. The J segment lost 0 bases and the V segment lost 4 bases, leaving 6 bases of the junction unmatched. CDR1 is SQVTM and CDR2 is ANQGSEA in the germline V gene. This TCR was recovered from a woman aged 40 to 49 with active or convalescent COVID-19. This chain connects TRBV29-1 to TRBJ1-3; 7 positions match TRBD1. Sample: peripheral blood. The CDR3, as DNA: TGCAGCGTTGCGGGCTACAGGGGCTCTGGAAACACCATATATTTT. Its protein is CSVAGYRGSGNTIYF.